Detailed here is one T cell receptor (beta chain). The authors' processing: Reference gene primer amplification gave estimated nucleated cell counts. Profiling relied on immunoSEQ multiplex PCR, and the TCRdb table lists in-frame clones only, not all of them. The DNA gave D and trimming, while V, J and clone size come from that table. The table shows over 150,000 clones, with approximately 73% occurring only once. The record originates from a study of blood T cell repertoires in COVID-19. Across the study: Sites across the United States, Italy and Spain contributed samples from acute and convalescent COVID-19. Sample material is recorded as cDNA or gDNA derived from T cells, B-cell-depleted T cells, or PBMCs.

This CDR3 region has 13 residues. With V trimmed by 5 bases and J by 6 bases, 7 bases remained unmatched. Germline values: CDR1 SGHAT, CDR2 FQNNGV. The genes are TRBV11-2 and TRBJ2-7; 7 bases map to TRBD1. Sequencing was performed on peripheral blood. This receptor was identified in a woman aged 80 or over with acute or convalescent COVID-19. This chain's CDR3 is CASSATGSGEQYF. In DNA, the CDR3 is TGTGCCAGCAGCGCGACAGGGTCGGGCGAGCAGTACTTC.